This T cell receptor (beta chain) was captured by sequencing in a study of T cell repertoires in cytomegalovirus infection. Study-wide background: An indication of both CMV infection and matching HLA type came from public TCR beta signatures. General study points: HLA-C-restricted CMV clonotypes gave the most frequent clonotype in two of eight donors. Pooled public TCR beta family frequency picked out CMV carriers with the relevant HLA.

This CDR3 contains 10 residues. V was clipped by 1 base and J by 8 bases, with 2 bases between them. Germline V lookup: CDR1 MNHNS, CDR2 SASEGT. The sample holds a few counts of this clonotype. Its antigen is not identified. TCRdb analysed the reads with MiXCR anew, one entry per CDR3 protein. The profile shows some 150,000 distinct CDR3 sequences, less than 25% of them singletons. Sequencing input: PBMCs. This receptor was taken from a human donor in good health (CMV status not recorded). Some clones in this sample may be carry-over from other donors' samples. The V call is TRBV6-1, the J call TRBJ1-2; no clear D gene. This CDR3 is CASSEGGYTF. CDR3 bases: TGTGCCAGCAGTGAAGGGGGCTACACCTTC.